This entry concerns a single T cell receptor beta chain. This specimen comes from a study of identical twins. Template switching (which added a universal primer site) was used, and cDNA carried unique molecular identifiers. Via MiXCR, TCRdb re-called the 5' RACE reads, giving one row per CDR3 protein. The sample carries some 660,000 distinct CDR3 sequences, 8.6% recorded once. The V gene lost 5 bases and the J gene lost 2 bases, with 13 bases spanning the gap. The CDR3 runs to 13 residues. Germline values: CDR1 DFQATT, CDR2 SNEGSKA (reference sequence). This sample also appeared in a second study, on yellow fever vaccine responses in identical twins.

This clonotype was obtained from a woman aged 18-29 years in good health. This chain connects TRBV20-1 to TRBJ2-7; D is perhaps TRBD2 (5 bases). Material: PBMCs. CDR3 residues: CSALLGRAYEQYF. CDR3 coding DNA: TGCAGTGCTCTGCTGGGGAGAGCCTACGAGCAGTACTTC.